One sample yielded the 20 T cell receptor beta chains listed below, sequenced in a study of control samples from healthy donors and cancer patients. TCRdb keeps only in-frame clones here, not all; method: immunoSEQ multiplex PCR. The sample comprises around 51,000 clones, 88% of which are singletons, and under 45% rests with the top ten. Sequencing was performed on PBMCs. These receptors were obtained from a man aged 50-60 years with head and neck cancer.

The chain couples TRBV7-3 to TRBJ1-2, with 9 bases aligning to TRBD1. Germline assignment: CDR1 SGHTA and CDR2 FQGTGA. V lost 5 bases to trimming and J lost 7 bases; unmatched junction nucleotides: 5. The CDR3 runs 13 residues. The CDR3 coding sequence is TGTGCCAGCAGCGCCCGGACAGGGGTTGGCTACACCTTC. It specifies CASSARTGVGYTF.

The rearrangement links TRBV19 to TRBJ1-2; D unclear. Germline V gene lookup returns CDR1 LNHDA and CDR2 SQIVND (reference sequence). This CDR3 has 13 residues. The V and J ends lost 0 bases and 8 bases respectively, with 10 bases between them. The CDR3 loop is CASSIDVSGGYTF. The CDR3 DNA reads as TGTGCCAGTAGTATAGACGTCTCGGGGGGCTACACCTTC.

This clone was recorded once. This chain's CDR3 is CASTQAIAGGGETQYF. The CDR3 coding sequence is TGTGCCAGCACCCAGGCCATAGCGGGGGGAGGGGAGACCCAGTACTTC. The chain has TRBV3-1 (or the pseudogene TRBV3-2) and TRBJ2-5; 10 nucleotides line up with TRBD2. The CDR3 runs to 16 residues. Trimming took 7 bases from V and 5 from J; bases not matched to a gene: 13. Germline CDR1 reads LGHDT; CDR2 reads YNNKEL (reference sequence).

The CDR3 loop reads CASSVGTSADTQYF. CDR3 sequence (DNA): TGTGCCAGCAGCGTAGGGACTAGCGCAGATACGCAGTATTTT. J is TRBJ2-3 and V is TRBV9; 9 positions match TRBD2. The CDR3 totals 14 residues. J lost 4 bases, V lost 0 bases, and 0 bases had no gene match. Germline CDR1 and CDR2: SGDLS and YYNGEE. Combining the CDR3 with reference TRBV9 and TRBJ2-3 gives the whole variable domain DSGVTQTPKHLITATGQRVTLRCSPRSGDLSVYWYQQSLDQGLQFLIQYYNGEERAKGNILERFSAQQFPDLHSELNLSSLELGDSALYFCASSVGTSADTQYFGPGTRLTVL.

The rearrangement uses TRBV19 and TRBJ1-1; D possibly corresponds to TRBD1 (5 bases). The CDR3 runs to 14 residues. The germline V gene has CDR1 LNHDA and CDR2 SQIVND (reference sequence). V was cut by 2 bases and J by 0 bases, with 7 bases left in between. Here the CDR3 DNA reads TGTGCCAGTAGTATAACAGGAATGAACACTGAAGCTTTCTTT. Protein: CASSITGMNTEAFF.

This chain links TRBV19 with TRBJ1-4; no reliable D call. Trimming removed 9 bases from V and 3 bases from J, with 11 bases in between. Germline V lookup: CDR1 LNHDA, CDR2 SQIVND (reference sequence). The CDR3 runs 13 residues. For the CDR3, the DNA is TGTGCCAGCCCGAGTGGGGCTAATGAAAAACTGTTTTTT. This sequence encodes CASPSGANEKLFF. The full variable domain, completed using reference TRBV19 and TRBJ1-4, is DGGITQSPKYLFRKEGQNVTLSCEQNLNHDAMYWYRQDPGQGLRLIYYSQIVNDFQKGDIAEGYSVSREKKESFPLTVTSAQKNPTAFYLCASPSGANEKLFFGSGTQLSVL.

V and J are TRBV7-9 and TRBJ2-1; perhaps TRBD1 as D (6 bases). V was pared by 2 bases and J by 6 bases, with 11 bases between. Germline-derived CDR1 and CDR2 are SEHNR and FQNEAQ (reference sequence). The CDR3 contains 14 residues. Here the CDR3 DNA reads TGTGCCAGCAGCTTACTAGAAGGGGGCAATGAGCAGTTCTTC. Its translation: CASSLLEGGNEQFF.

Only one count was recorded for this clone. This chain links TRBV5-6 with TRBJ1-2; no reliable D call. The V gene's germline CDR1 is SGHDT and CDR2 YYEEEE. The CDR3 is made up of 16 amino acids. The V end lost 4 bases, the J end lost 2 bases, and 18 bases lay between the germline ends. The CDR3: CASSRRTERENYGYTF. CDR3 coding DNA: TGTGCCAGCAGCAGGAGGACGGAGCGAGAGAACTATGGCTACACCTTC.

The chain links TRBV28 to TRBJ2-4, with 10 bases fitting TRBD1. This CDR3 comprises 17 residues. Germline CDR1 and CDR2: MDHEN and SYDVKM. The ends lost 3 bases at V and 1 base at J; junction bases unmatched: 6. DNA for the CDR3: TGTGCCAGCAGTTTTTCCGGGACAGGGGTGGCCAAAAACATTCAGTACTTC. Translating gives CASSFSGTGVAKNIQYF.

This chain joins TRBV28 and TRBJ1-5; the D is unclear. The germline V gene encodes CDR1 MDHEN and CDR2 SYDVKM. CDR3 length: 15 amino acids. Trimming took 4 bases from V and 0 from J, leaving 10 bases between them. CDR3 coding DNA: TGTGCCAGCAGTTCACAGCTCTATAGCAATCAGCCCCAGCATTTT. This gives the protein CASSSQLYSNQPQHF.

The J gene is TRBJ2-2, the V gene TRBV19; D possibly corresponds to TRBD1 (6 bases). The CDR3 runs to 15 residues. Trimming shortened V by 9 bases and J by 7 bases, and 21 bases separated the two germline ends. From germline, CDR1 is LNHDA and CDR2 SQIVND (reference sequence). The CDR3 nucleotides are TGTGCCAGCAGTGGGCGGCAGGGGTACCACGGGGAGCTGTTTTTT. It yields the protein CASSGRQGYHGELFF.

This chain links TRBV14 with TRBJ1-2; maybe TRBD1 (6 bases). CDR1 SGHDN and CDR2 FVKESK come from the germline V gene. The V end was cut by 4 bases, the J end by 8 bases, with 20 bases between. The CDR3 totals 15 residues. CDR3 nucleotide sequence: TGTGCCAGCAGCCTACCGTCGCAGGGGTCTGGGGGCTACACCTTC. Amino acid sequence: CASSLPSQGSGGYTF.

The chain combines TRBV7-2 with TRBJ2-1; tentative D call: TRBD2 (6 bases). Germline V gene lookup returns CDR1 SGHTA and CDR2 FQGNSA. CDR3 length equals 16 residues. V lost 5 bases to trimming and J lost 1 base, with 15 bases between them. The CDR3 DNA reads TGTGCCAGCAGCCGCGGGGACTGGGGGTCCTACAATGAGCAGTTCTTC. Protein: CASSRGDWGSYNEQFF.

The chain has TRBV12-3 or TRBV12-4 and TRBJ2-4; D might be TRBD2 (5 bases). This CDR3 has 12 residues. Trimming stripped 8 bases from V and 0 bases from J, with 5 bases between. The DNA for the CDR3 is TGTGCCAGCGGACTAGCCAAAAACATTCAGTACTTC. Translation: CASGLAKNIQYF.

The chain carries TRBV28 and TRBJ1-6, with 7 nucleotides matching TRBD1. The CDR3 extends over 13 amino acids. The V segment lost 10 bases and the J segment 8 bases; nucleotides outside the gene matches: 8. CDR1 and CDR2 (germline): MDHEN, SYDVKM. The CDR3 DNA sequence: TGTGCCACAAGGGGGCGCCGGGATTCACCCCTCCACTTT. Translated: CATRGRRDSPLHF.

The chain carries TRBV7-9 and TRBJ1-2, with D possibly matching TRBD1 (6 bases). CDR3 length equals 13 residues. Germline-derived CDR1 and CDR2 are SEHNR and FQNEAQ (reference sequence). V gave up 4 bases and J gave up 6 bases, with 12 bases separating them. DNA for the CDR3: TGTGCCAGCAGCTCGATCACAGGGAATGGCTACACCTTC. Its protein is CASSSITGNGYTF. Together with reference TRBV7-9 and TRBJ1-2, the CDR3 gives the full variable domain: DTGVSQNPRHKITKRGQNVTFRCDPISEHNRLYWYRQTLGQGPEFLTYFQNEAQLEKSRLLSDRFSAERPKGSFSTLEIQRTEQGDSAMYLCASSSITGNGYTFGSGTRLTVV.

J is TRBJ2-5 and V is TRBV5-1; 12 bases match TRBD2. Trimming took 4 bases from V and 5 from J; bases not matched to a gene: 6. Per germline, CDR1 SGHRS and CDR2 YFSETQ. The CDR3 runs to 15 residues. The CDR3 sequence: CASSPMGTSGETQYF. CDR3 nucleotides: TGCGCCAGCAGCCCCATGGGGACTAGCGGGGAGACCCAGTACTTC.

The V and J genes are TRBV1 and TRBJ2-4; the table's D call of TRBD2 was not tested on the DNA. TRBV1 is marked as a pseudogene. The CDR3 contains 15 residues. The CDR3 region has the DNA TGCACCAGCAGCCTTGCGGGAGGGGACAAAAACATTCAGTACTTC. Encoded protein: CTSSLAGGDKNIQYF.

The chain carries TRBV3-1 (or the pseudogene TRBV3-2) and TRBJ2-2; D possibly corresponds to TRBD1 (6 bases). In germline, CDR1 is LGHDT, CDR2 YNNKEL (reference sequence). Deletions cut 2 bases from V and 4 bases from J, with 17 bases between. CDR3 length: 17 residues. In nucleotides, the CDR3 is TGTGCCAGCAGCCAACCTAGGGGGAAGGGCCTCACCGGGGAGCTGTTTTTT. Translating gives CASSQPRGKGLTGELFF.

This rearrangement joins TRBV19 to TRBJ2-7; tentatively, D is TRBD2 (7 bases). The CDR3 is 14 amino acids. V lost 7 bases, J lost 6 bases, and 19 bases lay in between. Germline loops: CDR1 LNHDA, CDR2 SQIVND (reference sequence). The DNA of the CDR3 is TGTGCCAGTACCACCACCGGAGGGGGGGTCGAGCAGTACTTC. Translation gives CASTTTGGGVEQYF.